The sample holds a few counts of the clone carrying this TCR beta chain. Its antigen is still unknown. The ends were cut back, 8 bases at V and 4 bases at J, with 15 bases in the middle. The CDR3 sequence is 14 residues long. From germline, CDR1 is MNHNS and CDR2 SASEGT. Attachment of unique molecular identifiers to individual cDNA molecules was performed. TCRdb used MiXCR to reprocess the 5' RACE reads, holding one entry per CDR3 protein. The table lists about 80,000 distinct CDR3 sequences, around 12% of them singletons. This entry comes from a study of early T cells in non-severe SARS-CoV-2 infection. On the study more broadly: Bulk RNA taken from unsorted whole blood was sequenced, leaving chains unpaired.

Notes on the study in general: Private and CD4 specificities were missed by VDJdb matching, which favored anti-spike CD8 responses.

The chain has TRBV6-1 and TRBJ2-1; D is perhaps TRBD2 (7 bases). Here the sequenced sample was whole blood, taken at baseline. The receptor comes from an adult who was a healthcare worker with PCR-confirmed SARS-CoV-2 infection or an uninfected control (not recorded which). The donor label of this sample is uncertain. The CDR3 spells CASGGGAVYNEQFF. The CDR3 coding sequence is TGTGCCAGCGGAGGGGGGGCCGTTTACAATGAGCAGTTCTTC.